The present T cell receptor beta chain was sequenced within a study of blood T cell repertoires in COVID-19. Study at large: The samples span acute and convalescent COVID-19 from the United States, Italy and Spain. The analysed material was cDNA or gDNA that came from T cells, B-cell-depleted T cells, or PBMCs.

Germline lookup yields CDR1 MNHNS and CDR2 SASEGT. With 4 bases clipped from V and 0 bases from J, the junction kept 11 bases outside the gene matches. The CDR3 contains 18 residues. As originally analysed: Nucleated cell counts were estimated from reference gene primer amplification. Generated by immunoSEQ multiplex PCR, the TCRdb table keeps only in-frame clones and is missing some. V, J and clone size were drawn from that table, and D and trimming were deduced from the DNA. The sample consists of 86,000 or so clones, around nine tenths of them appearing once. This receptor was obtained from a man aged 45-60 years with active or convalescent COVID-19. What was sequenced was peripheral blood. This rearrangement joins TRBV6-1 to TRBJ2-1; 8 bases agree with TRBD1. As DNA, the CDR3 is TGTGCCAGCAGTGGAACCCGACAGGGGCGTAGCTCCTACAATGAGCAGTTCTTC. It specifies CASSGTRQGRSSYNEQFF.